These 22 T cell receptor beta chains were sequenced from one sample in a study of shared clonotypes between healthy human individuals. The assay was immunoSEQ multiplex PCR, and TCRdb's table has in-frame clones only and misses some. The sample consists of about 2.2 million clones, 90% to 95% of them appearing once. Naive CD8 cells, CD45RO-negative and positively selected for CCR7, excluded terminally differentiated effector memory CD45RA+ cells. The sample comprised naive CD8+ T cells from PBMCs. Source of these receptors: a man aged 18 to 30 in good health. Some clones in this sample may be carry-over from other donors' samples.

The chain recombines TRBV5-1 with TRBJ2-1; 8 nucleotides agree with TRBD2. V trimming: 1 base; J trimming: 8 bases; junction bases outside the gene matches: 8. The germline gives CDR1 SGHRS, CDR2 YFSETQ. The CDR3 loop spans 15 amino acids. The CDR3 bases are TGCGCCAGCAGCTTGCGATCCAGCGGGAGCCATGAGCAGTTCTTC. This sequence encodes CASSLRSSGSHEQFF.

The chain combines TRBV15 with TRBJ2-7; 12 nucleotides match TRBD2. This CDR3 is 16 amino acids long. Germline CDR1 and CDR2: LNHNV and YYDKDF (reference sequence). Unmatched junction bases numbered 8, after V lost 2 bases and J lost 6 bases. CDR3 residues: CATSRPGLAGNGEQYF. The CDR3, as DNA: TGTGCCACCAGCAGACCCGGACTAGCGGGAAATGGCGAGCAGTACTTC.

This clone was found once. V gene TRBV6-1 combines with J gene TRBJ1-2; perhaps TRBD1 as D (5 bases). The CDR3 loop spans 15 amino acids. The germline V and J ends were trimmed by 6 bases and 2 bases, with 16 bases remaining between them. Germline-derived CDR1 and CDR2 are MNHNS and SASEGT. CDR3 region: CASRPSGFLNYGYTF. The CDR3 coding sequence is TGTGCCAGCAGGCCATCAGGGTTCTTAAACTATGGCTACACCTTC.

The genes are TRBV28 and TRBJ2-1; a weak D match, TRBD2 (5 bases). From germline, CDR1 is MDHEN and CDR2 SYDVKM. This CDR3 contains 12 residues. V lost 9 bases and J 7 bases, leaving 13 bases between the germline ends. CDR3 amino acids: CASRGSWNEQFF. The CDR3 nucleotides are TGTGCCAGTCGAGGGAGTTGGAATGAGCAGTTCTTC.

The chain has TRBV9 and TRBJ1-1; D not resolved. This CDR3 has 13 residues. Germline V gene sequence: CDR1 SGDLS, CDR2 YYNGEE. The germline V and J ends were trimmed by 3 bases and 5 bases, with 11 bases remaining between them. This CDR3 reads CASSGGRVTEAFF. Here the CDR3 DNA reads TGTGCCAGCAGCGGCGGGAGGGTAACTGAAGCTTTCTTT.

V usage is TRBV28 and J usage is TRBJ1-5, with no clear D. Germline CDR1 reads MDHEN; CDR2 reads SYDVKM. The ends were cut back, 7 bases at V and 1 base at J, with 14 bases in the middle. This CDR3 spans 15 amino acids. In DNA form, the CDR3 reads TGTGCCAGCAAGCCTCCCGGGGTAAGCAATCAGCCCCAGCATTTT. Its protein is CASKPPGVSNQPQHF.

The chain is built from TRBV4-2 and TRBJ2-1; D unresolved. Per germline, CDR1 LGHNA and CDR2 YNFKEQ. V was shortened by 2 bases and J by 5 bases, with 13 bases between the two germline ends. The CDR3 is made up of 15 amino acids. CDR3 sequence: CASSQPTTYDNEQFF. CDR3 DNA sequence: TGTGCCAGCAGCCAACCTACCACTTATGACAATGAGCAGTTCTTC.

A note on this clone: At one boundary the junction diverges from the germline segment, which might be a read error. The V call is TRBV5-1, the J call TRBJ1-1; possibly TRBD1 for D (6 bases). Looked up from germline, CDR1 is SGHRS and CDR2 is YFSETQ. The CDR3 totals 13 residues. The CDR3 reads CASSLTGNPEAFF. CDR3 in DNA: TGCGCCAGCAGCCTAACAGGGAACCCTGAAGCTTTCTTT.

The chain carries TRBV6-6 and TRBJ2-7; TRBD2 might be the D (6 bases). Trimming cost V 6 bases and J 1 base, with 19 bases left between them. Germline loops: CDR1 MNHNY, CDR2 SVGAGI (reference sequence). This CDR3 is 16 amino acids long. DNA of the CDR3: TGTGCCAGCAGCCCACGCCTCGGAGGGGATTCCTACGAGCAGTACTTC. Protein product: CASSPRLGGDSYEQYF.

The chain is built from TRBV29-1 and TRBJ2-7; 12 positions match TRBD1. The CDR3 is 16 residues long. The germline V gene encodes CDR1 SQVTM and CDR2 ANQGSEA. Germline trimming cut 8 bases from V and 6 bases from J; bases unmatched to any gene: 17. In DNA form, the CDR3 reads TGCAGCACACAATCCCCGGGACAGGGGGCAAGAGGCGAGCAGTACTTC. Protein product: CSTQSPGQGARGEQYF.

The CDR3: CASSPPELALQTRETQYF. The CDR3 DNA is TGTGCCAGCTCACCACCCGAACTAGCGCTTCAAACTAGGGAGACCCAGTACTTC. V gene TRBV18 combines with J gene TRBJ2-5; TRBD2 matches 7 bases. The CDR3 has 18 residues. Germline CDR1 reads KGHSH; CDR2 reads LQKENI. V was pared by 0 bases and J by 5 bases, with 15 bases of the junction left unmatched.

The chain carries TRBV7-2 and TRBJ2-7; TRBD2 agrees at 15 bases. The V gene's germline CDR1 is SGHTA and CDR2 FQGNSA. Germline trimming cut 5 bases from V and 6 bases from J; bases unmatched to any gene: 11. The CDR3 runs 17 residues. The CDR3 bases are TGTGCCAGCAGCGTGGGACTAGCGGGAGGTTGGGGGTCCGAGCAGTACTTC. It translates to CASSVGLAGGWGSEQYF.

V usage is TRBV11-3 and J usage is TRBJ2-1; TRBD2 matches at 7 bases. The ends lost 3 bases at V and 0 bases at J; junction bases unmatched: 2. Germline CDR1 is SGHNT and CDR2 is YENEEA. This CDR3 comprises 15 residues. CDR3 sequence (DNA): TGTGCCAGCAGCTTGCGGGAGTCCTCCTACAATGAGCAGTTCTTC. Encoded protein: CASSLRESSYNEQFF. Full variable domain (remainder filled in from reference TRBV11-3 and TRBJ2-1): EAGVVQSPRYKIIEKKQPVAFWCNPISGHNTLYWYLQNLGQGPELLIRYENEEAVDDSQLPKDRFSAERLKGVDSTLKIQPAELGDSAVYLCASSLRESSYNEQFFGPGTRLTVL.

The chain recombines TRBV5-1 with TRBJ2-1; D remains unclear. Germline V gene sequence: CDR1 SGHRS, CDR2 YFSETQ. The CDR3 has 16 amino acids. Trimming shortened V by 4 bases and J by 5 bases, and 19 bases separated the two germline ends. For the CDR3, the DNA is TGCGCCAGCAGCCCCTCCCCACGGAGCCTAAACAATGAGCAGTTCTTC. Its translation: CASSPSPRSLNNEQFF.

Remarks on this clone: Within the sample, other DNA sequences also encode this same CDR3. CDR3: CASSQGRDSYNEQFF. CDR3 DNA sequence: TGCGCCAGCAGCCAGGGCAGGGACTCCTACAATGAGCAGTTCTTC. This chain links TRBV4-3 with TRBJ2-1, with D possibly TRBD1 on 5 matching bases. The V end was cut by 3 bases, the J end by 0 bases, with 9 bases between. The CDR3 spans 15 residues. Looked up from germline, CDR1 is LGHNA and CDR2 is YSLEER.

The rearrangement joins TRBV7-2 to TRBJ2-2; the D is unclear. This CDR3 spans 15 amino acids. Per germline, CDR1 SGHTA and CDR2 FQGNSA. V lost 2 bases, J lost 3 bases, and 10 bases lay in between. CDR3: CASSLILQYTGELFF. In DNA, the CDR3 is TGTGCCAGCAGCTTAATCTTGCAATACACCGGGGAGCTGTTTTTT.

The rearrangement joins TRBV6-5 to TRBJ1-5; 10 nucleotides agree with TRBD1. CDR1 is MNHEY and CDR2 is SVGAGI in the germline V gene. This CDR3 is built from 14 residues. V lost 2 bases to trimming and J lost 6 bases; unmatched junction nucleotides: 1. CDR3 loop: CASSYGTGVQPQHF. The CDR3 DNA is TGTGCCAGCAGTTACGGGACAGGGGTTCAGCCCCAGCATTTT.

Turning to this clone: The identical CDR3 is also encoded by other nucleotide sequences in the sample. This chain uses TRBV27 with TRBJ2-1; tentatively, D is TRBD2 (5 bases). V lost 3 bases and J 7 bases, leaving 13 bases between the germline ends. Germline V gene lookup returns CDR1 MNHEY and CDR2 SMNVEV (reference sequence). This CDR3 spans 14 amino acids. This CDR3 reads CASSLSGRGNEQFF. The CDR3 DNA sequence: TGTGCCAGCAGTTTGTCAGGACGAGGGAATGAGCAGTTCTTC.

As for this clone: Other DNA sequences of this sample code for an identical CDR3. This chain links TRBV9 with TRBJ1-5, with D unclear. Germline CDR1 SGDLS, CDR2 YYNGEE. Trimming left V 2 bases short and J 4 bases short, with 10 bases between. The CDR3 has 14 residues. The CDR3, as DNA: TGTGCCAGCAGCGTCGGCACCGCGAATCAGCCCCAGCATTTT. Its protein product is CASSVGTANQPQHF. Together with reference TRBV9 and TRBJ1-5, the CDR3 gives the full variable domain: DSGVTQTPKHLITATGQRVTLRCSPRSGDLSVYWYQQSLDQGLQFLIQYYNGEERAKGNILERFSAQQFPDLHSELNLSSLELGDSALYFCASSVGTANQPQHFGDGTRLSIL.

The chain combines TRBV18 with TRBJ2-7; TRBD2 might be the D (6 bases). CDR3 length: 15 residues. Trimming pared 6 bases from V and 6 bases from J, leaving 21 bases between. The V gene's germline CDR1 is KGHSH and CDR2 LQKENI. The CDR3 protein is CASSDAGSRSSEQYF. Written as DNA, the CDR3 is TGTGCCAGCTCCGACGCGGGATCCCGGTCTTCCGAGCAGTACTTC.

As to this clone: Different DNA sequences within this sample yield the same CDR3. The chain has TRBV27 and TRBJ2-7; a possible D gene is TRBD1 (6 bases). V was shortened by 4 bases and J by 4 bases, with 11 bases between the two germline ends. There are 13 residues in the CDR3. Germline V lookup: CDR1 MNHEY, CDR2 SMNVEV (reference sequence). The CDR3 loop reads CASSYGQSYEQYF. The CDR3 DNA is TGTGCCAGCAGTTATGGACAGTCTTACGAGCAGTACTTC.

This clone appeared a single time. V is TRBV28 and J is TRBJ1-2, with a possible D match to TRBD1 (5 bases). The CDR3 length is 14 residues. Germline lookup yields CDR1 MDHEN and CDR2 SYDVKM. V gave up 4 bases and J gave up 4 bases, with 13 bases separating them. The CDR3 nucleotides read TGTGCCAGCAGTTCCTCAGGGACCCGCTATGGCTACACCTTC. This codes for CASSSSGTRYGYTF.